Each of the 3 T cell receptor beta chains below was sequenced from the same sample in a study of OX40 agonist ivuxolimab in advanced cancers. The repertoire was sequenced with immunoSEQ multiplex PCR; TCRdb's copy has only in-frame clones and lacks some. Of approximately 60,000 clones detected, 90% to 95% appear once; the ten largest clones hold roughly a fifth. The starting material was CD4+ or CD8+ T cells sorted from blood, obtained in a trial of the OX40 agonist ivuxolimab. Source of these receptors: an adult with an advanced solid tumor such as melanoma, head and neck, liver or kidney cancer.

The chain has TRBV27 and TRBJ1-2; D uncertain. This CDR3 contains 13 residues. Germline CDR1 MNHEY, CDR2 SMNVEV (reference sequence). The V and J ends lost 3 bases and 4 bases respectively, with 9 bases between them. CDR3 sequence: CASSFLPTYGYTF. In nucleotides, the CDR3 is TGTGCCAGCAGTTTTCTTCCCACCTATGGCTACACCTTC.

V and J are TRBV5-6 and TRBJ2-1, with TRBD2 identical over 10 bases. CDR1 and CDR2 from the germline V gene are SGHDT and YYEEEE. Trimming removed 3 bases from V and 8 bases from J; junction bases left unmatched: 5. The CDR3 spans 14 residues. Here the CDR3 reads CASSSGLATHEQFF. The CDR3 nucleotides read TGTGCCAGCAGCTCGGGACTAGCGACACATGAGCAGTTCTTC.

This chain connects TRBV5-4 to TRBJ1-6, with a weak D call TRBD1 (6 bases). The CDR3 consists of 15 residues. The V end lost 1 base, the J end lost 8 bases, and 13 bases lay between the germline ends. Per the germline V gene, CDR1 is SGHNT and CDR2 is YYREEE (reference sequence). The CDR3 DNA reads TGTGCCAGCAGCTTGCGGGGGCAGGGACATTCACCCCTCCACTTT. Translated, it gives CASSLRGQGHSPLHF.